Listed below are T cell receptor beta chains from one sample, sequenced in a study of OX40 agonist ivuxolimab in advanced cancers. The protocol was immunoSEQ multiplex PCR, while the TCRdb copy is restricted to in-frame clones and leaves out a portion. Among tens of thousands of clones, around 85% were seen once, and the ten largest hold around 3.8%. Sample: CD4+ or CD8+ T cells sorted from blood, taken in a trial of the OX40 agonist ivuxolimab. These receptors all come from an adult with an advanced solid tumor such as melanoma, head and neck, liver or kidney cancer. CDR3s include the opening cysteine and the closing phenylalanine or tryptophan. D genes are given only for firm matches. For some rows the clone size is stated as once, few or many, or as a class when expanded; others skip it.

D gene	V gene	clone size	J gene	CDR3 protein	CDR3 DNA
.	TRBV21-1	.	TRBJ2-7	CASTPEVTSGTSSYEQYF	TGTGCCAGCACTCCAGAGGTGACTAGCGGGACAAGCTCCTACGAGCAGTACTTC
TRBD1	TRBV7-9	.	TRBJ2-7	CASGDSTYEQYF	TGTGCCAGCGGGGACAGCACCTACGAGCAGTACTTC
.	TRBV19	.	TRBJ2-1	CASTDWSSYNEQFF	TGTGCCAGTACGGACTGGAGCTCCTACAATGAGCAGTTCTTC
.	TRBV19	.	TRBJ1-1	CASSYTLNTEAFF	TGTGCCAGTAGTTACACCTTGAACACTGAAGCTTTCTTT
.	TRBV4-2	few	TRBJ2-1	CASSQVRTRNEQFF	TGTGCCAGCAGCCAAGTGAGGACGCGCAATGAGCAGTTCTTC
.	TRBV7-9	.	TRBJ1-1	CASSSGGAASRSGTEAFF	TGTGCCAGCAGCTCCGGTGGAGCGGCCTCAAGGTCGGGCACTGAAGCTTTCTTT
.	TRBV30	.	TRBJ1-1	CAWKPATWAEAFF	TGTGCCTGGAAACCCGCGACATGGGCTGAAGCTTTCTTT
.	TRBV10-3	once	TRBJ1-1	CAISEPMPGRVNTEAFF	TGTGCCATCAGTGAACCGATGCCAGGGAGGGTGAACACTGAAGCTTTCTTT
.	TRBV28	.	TRBJ2-1	CASSFRWDEQFF	TGTGCCAGCAGTTTTAGATGGGATGAGCAGTTCTTC
.	TRBV28	once	TRBJ1-5	CASSLPPRGDQPQHF	TGTGCCAGCAGTTTACCCCCCCGGGGCGATCAGCCCCAGCATTTT
.	TRBV25-1	.	TRBJ2-7	CASKQWSSYEQYF	TGTGCCAGCAAACAGTGGTCTTCCTACGAGCAGTACTTC
TRBD1	TRBV19	few	TRBJ1-5	CASRGGQGGNQPQHF	TGTGCCAGTAGGGGCGGACAGGGGGGAAATCAGCCCCAGCATTTT
TRBD2	TRBV5-4	.	TRBJ2-5	CASSLFECSGVGETQYF	TGTGCCAGCAGCTTGTTCGAGTGCAGCGGGGTCGGAGAGACCCAGTACTTC
TRBD1	TRBV27	.	TRBJ2-7	CASSLTGVREQYF	TGTGCCAGCAGTTTGACAGGGGTTCGGGAGCAGTACTTC
.	TRBV2	.	TRBJ2-1	CASSPLRSGDEQFF	TGTGCCAGCAGCCCCTTGCGGTCTGGGGATGAGCAGTTCTTC
.	TRBV6-1	.	TRBJ2-7	CAGDPGTGAYEQYF	TGTGCCGGGGACCCCGGGACGGGAGCGTACGAGCAGTACTTC
.	TRBV15	once	TRBJ2-1	CATSRDSGSEQFF	TGTGCCACCAGCAGAGATTCAGGGAGTGAGCAGTTCTTC
.	TRBV5-5	once	TRBJ2-5	CASSPPDQETQYF	TGTGCCAGCAGCCCACCAGACCAAGAGACCCAGTACTTC
.	TRBV18	.	TRBJ2-5	CASSPVPGREETQYF	TGTGCCAGCTCACCAGTTCCGGGCAGGGAAGAGACCCAGTACTTC
.	TRBV19	.	TRBJ2-3	CASSDQRDDTQYF	TGTGCCAGTAGTGACCAAAGAGACGATACGCAGTATTTT
TRBD1	TRBV28	few	TRBJ1-5	CASSWTGYQPQHF	TGTGCCAGCAGTTGGACAGGCTATCAGCCCCAGCATTTT
.	TRBV11-3	.	TRBJ2-5	CASSLNSAETQYF	TGTGCCAGCAGCTTAAACAGCGCAGAGACCCAGTACTTC
.	TRBV28	.	TRBJ1-4	CASSLYGSHNEKLFF	TGTGCCAGCAGTTTATATGGCAGTCATAATGAAAAACTGTTTTTT
TRBD1	TRBV19	.	TRBJ2-2	CASSQGARTGELFF	TGTGCCAGTAGTCAGGGGGCGAGGACCGGGGAGCTGTTTTTT
.	TRBV21-1	.	TRBJ2-2	CASSKAPGTTGETGELFF	TGTGCCAGCAGCAAAGCGCCGGGGACTACCGGCGAGACCGGGGAGCTGTTTTTT
TRBD1	TRBV5-4	.	TRBJ1-2	CASSFGTGIKGYTF	TGTGCCAGCAGCTTTGGGACAGGGATAAAGGGCTACACCTTC
TRBD2	TRBV18	.	TRBJ2-3	CASSPVGTSGLLDTQYF	TGTGCCAGCTCACCCGTTGGGACTAGCGGTCTCTTAGATACGCAGTATTTT
.	TRBV12-5	few	TRBJ1-1	CASGLNPKALQWDTEAFF	TGTGCTAGTGGTTTGAATCCCAAGGCCCTCCAGTGGGACACTGAAGCTTTCTTT
.	TRBV28	.	TRBJ1-1	CASTPGTGSEIAEAFF	TGTGCCAGCACCCCGGGGACGGGGAGTGAGATTGCTGAAGCTTTCTTT
.	TRBV28	few	TRBJ2-5	CASRQGGLETQYF	TGTGCCAGCAGGCAGGGAGGCCTTGAGACCCAGTACTTC
TRBD2	TRBV19	.	TRBJ2-1	CASSALGLAGGYNEQFF	TGTGCCAGTAGTGCTTTGGGTTTAGCGGGGGGTTACAATGAGCAGTTCTTC
.	TRBV14	.	TRBJ2-6	CASSQGFLNENSGANVLTF	TGTGCCAGCAGCCAGGGCTTTCTCAACGAGAACTCTGGGGCCAACGTCCTGACTTTC
.	TRBV28	.	TRBJ1-5	CASSLPNQPQHF	TGTGCCAGCTCCCTCCCGAATCAGCCCCAGCATTTT
.	TRBV19	.	TRBJ2-1	CASSITVWSYNEQFF	TGTGCCAGTAGTATAACGGTCTGGTCCTACAATGAGCAGTTCTTC
.	TRBV11-3	.	TRBJ2-1	CASSLNRGSDNEQFF	TGTGCCAGCAGTTTAAATAGGGGGTCAGACAATGAGCAGTTCTTC
.	TRBV27	.	TRBJ2-7	CASWAVGDEQYF	TGTGCCAGCTGGGCGGTGGGGGACGAGCAGTACTTC
TRBD1	TRBV13	.	TRBJ2-1	CASSPGGSYNEQFF	TGTGCCAGCAGCCCAGGGGGCTCCTACAATGAGCAGTTCTTC
.	TRBV11-3	few	TRBJ2-1	CASSLDQVEQFF	TGTGCCAGCAGCTTAGATCAGGTGGAGCAGTTCTTC
TRBD1	TRBV9	.	TRBJ2-2	CASSDGGQGSGELFF	TGTGCCAGCAGCGATGGAGGACAGGGGTCCGGGGAGCTGTTTTTT
.	TRBV2	.	TRBJ2-1	CASSFDRNEQFF	TGTGCCAGCAGTTTCGACCGAAATGAGCAGTTCTTC
.	TRBV27	.	TRBJ2-5	CASGTDTQETQYF	TGTGCCAGCGGTACAGATACCCAAGAGACCCAGTACTTC